The 23 T cell receptor beta chains given below trace back to one sample, sequenced in a study of CD8 T cells in Susac syndrome. Random hexamers were used to reverse transcribe roughly 0.45 to 1 ug of RNA. TCRdb processed the immunoSEQ multiplex PCR reads anew with MiXCR; each CDR3 protein has one entry. The repertoire holds about 210,000 distinct CDR3 sequences, with 94% as singletons. The sample taken for sequencing was CD4+ T cells from PBMCs. Every receptor here comes from a human donor with Susac syndrome.

The chain employs TRBV9 and TRBJ2-2; D is undetermined. V lost 0 bases to trimming and J lost 7 bases, with 10 bases between them. The CDR3 spans 14 residues. CDR1 and CDR2 from the germline V gene are SGDLS and YYNGEE. The CDR3 sequence: CASSVASDVGELFF. CDR3 in DNA: TGTGCCAGCAGCGTAGCGTCGGATGTCGGGGAGCTGTTTTTT.

J is TRBJ2-3 and V is TRBV30; 11 positions match TRBD1. This CDR3 spans 14 amino acids. The J segment lost 5 bases and the V segment lost 7 bases, leaving 8 bases of the junction unmatched. CDR1 is GTSNPN, CDR2 SVGIG, per germline (reference sequence). The CDR3 sequence: CASGQGASVDTQYF. In DNA, the CDR3 is TGTGCCTCAGGACAGGGGGCGTCGGTAGATACGCAGTATTTT.

The chain is built from TRBV15 and TRBJ2-1; 14 nucleotides line up with TRBD2. This CDR3 is built from 19 residues. Germline V gene lookup returns CDR1 LNHNV and CDR2 YYDKDF (reference sequence). The V and J ends lost 0 bases and 7 bases, in that order; junction bases with no gene match: 11. In nucleotides, the CDR3 is TGTGCCACCAGCAGAGATGGAGGACGACTAGCGGGGGGGCGGAATGAGCAGTTCTTC. This encodes CATSRDGGRLAGGRNEQFF.

The rearrangement links TRBV2 to TRBJ1-1, with D unclear. With 5 bases removed from V and 6 bases from J, the gap between germline ends came to 7 bases. CDR1 and CDR2 (germline): SNHLY, FYNNEI. The CDR3 sequence is 11 residues long. The CDR3 sequence is CASSRTAEAFF. CDR3 DNA: TGTGCCAGCAGTCGGACGGCTGAAGCTTTCTTT.

This clonotype was found once. The genes are TRBV6-6 and TRBJ2-4, with a weak D call TRBD1 (6 bases). The CDR3 loop spans 15 amino acids. V was clipped by 7 bases and J by 1 base, with 14 bases between them. In germline, CDR1 is MNHNY, CDR2 SVGAGI (reference sequence). The CDR3 loop is CASMAQGFAKNIQYF. The DNA of the CDR3 is TGTGCCAGCATGGCCCAGGGGTTTGCCAAAAACATTCAGTACTTC.

This chain connects TRBV27 to TRBJ1-5; D call uncertain. The V gene lost 4 bases and the J gene lost 0 bases, with 7 bases spanning the gap. The V gene's germline CDR1 is MNHEY and CDR2 SMNVEV (reference sequence). This CDR3 spans 14 amino acids. As DNA, the CDR3 is TGTGCCAGCAGTTCTTTCAATAGCAATCAGCCCCAGCATTTT. Its protein product is CASSSFNSNQPQHF.

The chain links TRBV9 to TRBJ1-4, with 8 bases that match TRBD1. The CDR3 contains 14 residues. Trimming took 4 bases from V and 4 from J; bases not matched to a gene: 3. CDR1 and CDR2 from the germline V gene are SGDLS and YYNGEE. The CDR3 DNA sequence: TGTGCCAGCAGCCGGACAGGGAGTAATGAAAAACTGTTTTTT. Amino acid sequence: CASSRTGSNEKLFF.

The V gene is TRBV20-1, the J gene TRBJ1-2; TRBD1 agrees at 9 bases. In germline, CDR1 is DFQATT, CDR2 SNEGSKA (reference sequence). This CDR3 spans 16 amino acids. The V gene end was trimmed by 1 base and the J gene end by 7 bases; junction bases not matched to a gene: 13. For the CDR3, the DNA is TGCAGTGCTAGAGCCCGGGACAGGGAGCTGGGGAGTGGCTACACCTTC. Protein sequence: CSARARDRELGSGYTF.

The chain is built from TRBV28 and TRBJ2-1; D assignment may be TRBD1 or TRBD2 (5 bases each). The V gene lost 7 bases and the J gene lost 3 bases, with 16 bases spanning the gap. The CDR3 contains 15 residues. Germline V CDR1 and CDR2: MDHEN, SYDVKM. CDR3 sequence: CASKRTGAYYNEQFF. The CDR3 DNA sequence: TGTGCCAGCAAAAGAACCGGGGCCTACTACAATGAGCAGTTCTTC.

This chain uses TRBV12-5 with TRBJ1-4, with 7 bases matching TRBD1. This CDR3 comprises 18 residues. V trimming: 3 bases; J trimming: 5 bases; junction bases outside the gene matches: 15. Germline V gene sequence: CDR1 LGHNT, CDR2 FRNRAP. CDR3 protein: CASGFGQASPGENEKLFF. The CDR3 DNA reads TGTGCTAGTGGTTTCGGACAGGCTTCCCCAGGTGAAAATGAAAAACTGTTTTTT.

The chain employs TRBV28 and TRBJ1-5; perhaps TRBD1 as D (5 bases). Trimming removed 4 bases from V and 4 bases from J, with 11 bases in between. The CDR3 totals 14 residues. Germline CDR1 MDHEN, CDR2 SYDVKM. The CDR3 nucleotides read TGTGCCAGCAGTTCTTTTGACAGAAATCAGCCCCAGCATTTT. Translated, it gives CASSSFDRNQPQHF.

V gene TRBV9 combines with J gene TRBJ2-7; TRBD1 aligns across 7 bases. The CDR3 extends over 14 amino acids. CDR1 and CDR2 from the germline V gene are SGDLS and YYNGEE. J gave up 2 bases and V 3 bases, and 5 bases lay outside the gene matches. The CDR3 region is CASSATGETYEQYF. The CDR3 region has the DNA TGTGCCAGCAGCGCAACAGGGGAGACCTACGAGCAGTACTTC.

The rearrangement joins TRBV4-2 to TRBJ2-5, with 9 bases fitting TRBD1. Looked up from germline, CDR1 is LGHNA and CDR2 is YNFKEQ. J lost 4 bases, V lost 2 bases, and 8 bases had no gene match. The CDR3 totals 16 residues. Here the CDR3 reads CASSQPGTGMGETQYF. The CDR3 coding sequence is TGTGCCAGCAGCCAACCCGGGACAGGGATGGGAGAGACCCAGTACTTC.

The CDR3 nucleotides are TGTGCCAGCAGCCAAGATACAAGTGCGGATGAGCAGTTCTTC. It translates to CASSQDTSADEQFF. The V and J genes are TRBV3-1 and TRBJ2-1; no definite D call. Trimming removed 0 bases at V and 8 bases at J, with 11 bases between. The CDR3 is 14 amino acids. The germline V gene has CDR1 LGHDT and CDR2 YNNKEL (reference sequence).

The CDR3 reads CASSFASGLPNEQFF. The CDR3, as DNA: TGTGCCAGCAGTTTCGCGTCGGGACTACCCAATGAGCAGTTCTTC. This chain connects TRBV28 to TRBJ2-1, with 7 bases identical to TRBD2. V trimming: 3 bases; J trimming: 6 bases; junction bases outside the gene matches: 8. This CDR3 has 15 amino acids. Germline V CDR1 and CDR2: MDHEN, SYDVKM.

CDR3 sequence (DNA): TGTGCCAGCAGCTTACAGGATACGCAGTATTTT. It yields the protein CASSLQDTQYF. The genes are TRBV7-9 and TRBJ2-3; no reliable D call. Germline CDR1 reads SEHNR; CDR2 reads FQNEAQ (reference sequence). The V end lost 2 bases, the J end lost 6 bases, and 3 bases lay between the germline ends. CDR3 size: 11 residues.

This chain uses TRBV24-1 with TRBJ1-2, with D perhaps TRBD1 (6 bases). Trimming left V 5 bases short and J 8 bases short, with 11 bases between. The CDR3 loop spans 12 amino acids. The V gene's germline CDR1 is KGHDR and CDR2 SFDVKD. The CDR3: CATSGTGSGYTF. Here the CDR3 DNA reads TGTGCCACCAGTGGCACAGGGAGCGGCTACACCTTC.

This chain joins TRBV12-3 or TRBV12-4 and TRBJ1-5; the D gene is possibly TRBD1 (5 bases). The CDR3 is 14 amino acids. The V end lost 3 bases, the J end lost 5 bases, and 11 bases lay between the germline ends. CDR3 protein: CASSFTGRDQPQHF. CDR3 sequence (DNA): TGTGCCAGCAGTTTTACAGGACGGGATCAGCCCCAGCATTTT.

This chain connects TRBV5-1 to TRBJ1-1; a possible D gene is TRBD1 (5 bases). Germline CDR1 is SGHRS and CDR2 is YFSETQ. The germline V and J ends were trimmed by 3 bases and 2 bases, with 17 bases remaining between them. CDR3 size: 16 residues. Written as DNA, the CDR3 is TGCGCCAGCAGCTCCTGGGGGGTGGGGCGAAACACTGAAGCTTTCTTT. The encoded protein is CASSSWGVGRNTEAFF. The full variable domain, with the rest looked up from reference TRBV5-1 and TRBJ1-1, is KAGVTQTPRYLIKTRGQQVTLSCSPISGHRSVSWYQQTPGQGLQFLFEYFSETQRNKGNFPGRFSGRQFSNSRSEMNVSTLELGDSALYLCASSSWGVGRNTEAFFGQGTRLTVV.

V usage is TRBV7-2 and J usage is TRBJ2-5, with 15 bases lining up with TRBD2. J gave up 4 bases and V 6 bases, and 6 bases lay outside the gene matches. CDR1 is SGHTA, CDR2 FQGNSA, per germline. This CDR3 is 16 amino acids long. Here the CDR3 DNA reads TGTGCCAGCAGTCCTTGGACTAGCGGGGGGGGAGAGACCCAGTACTTC. This encodes CASSPWTSGGGETQYF.

This chain uses TRBV9 with TRBJ2-3, with D hard to call. The CDR3 extends over 13 amino acids. The ends were cut back, 1 base at V and 2 bases at J, with 5 bases in the middle. From germline, CDR1 is SGDLS and CDR2 YYNGEE. Here the CDR3 DNA reads TGTGCCAGCAGCGTACAGGTCACAGATACGCAGTATTTT. It is translated as CASSVQVTDTQYF.

The genes are TRBV6-1 and TRBJ1-2; D remains ambiguous. CDR3 length: 14 amino acids. Germline lookup yields CDR1 MNHNS and CDR2 SASEGT. V lost 2 bases and J lost 4, with 11 bases in between. The CDR3 region is CASSETPARYGYTF. The CDR3 region has the DNA TGTGCCAGCAGTGAAACCCCGGCTCGCTATGGCTACACCTTC.

The count of this clonotype is one. The chain has TRBV7-2 and TRBJ2-5; TRBD1 agrees at 9 bases. This CDR3 comprises 13 residues. Looked up from germline, CDR1 is SGHTA and CDR2 is FQGNSA. J was trimmed by 6 bases and V by 4 bases; bases with no gene match: 3. The CDR3 sequence is CASSWDRVKTQYF. In DNA form, the CDR3 reads TGTGCCAGCAGCTGGGACAGGGTTAAGACCCAGTACTTC.